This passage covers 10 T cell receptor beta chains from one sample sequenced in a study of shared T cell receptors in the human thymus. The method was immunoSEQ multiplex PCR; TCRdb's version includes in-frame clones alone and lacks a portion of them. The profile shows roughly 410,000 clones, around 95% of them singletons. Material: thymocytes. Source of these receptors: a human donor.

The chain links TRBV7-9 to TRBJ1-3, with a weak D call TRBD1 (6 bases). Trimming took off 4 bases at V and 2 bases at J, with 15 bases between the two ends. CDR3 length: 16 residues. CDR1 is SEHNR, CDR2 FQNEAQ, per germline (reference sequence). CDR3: CASSSRGGTPGNTIYF. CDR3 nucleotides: TGTGCCAGCAGCTCCCGAGGGGGAACCCCTGGAAACACCATATATTTT.

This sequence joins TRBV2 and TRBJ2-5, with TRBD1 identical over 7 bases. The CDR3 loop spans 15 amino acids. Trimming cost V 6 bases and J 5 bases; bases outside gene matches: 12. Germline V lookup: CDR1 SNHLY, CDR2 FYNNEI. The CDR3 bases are TGTGCCAGCAGGAAGGGGGCAGGCCTGGAGGAGACCCAGTACTTC. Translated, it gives CASRKGAGLEETQYF.

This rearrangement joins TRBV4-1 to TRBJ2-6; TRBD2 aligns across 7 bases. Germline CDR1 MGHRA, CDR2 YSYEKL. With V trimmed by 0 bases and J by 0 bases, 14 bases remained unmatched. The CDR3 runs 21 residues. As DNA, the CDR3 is TGCGCCAGCAGCCAAGATGTGGACGGCAGGCGGGAGAACTCTGGGGCCAACGTCCTGACTTTC. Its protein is CASSQDVDGRRENSGANVLTF.

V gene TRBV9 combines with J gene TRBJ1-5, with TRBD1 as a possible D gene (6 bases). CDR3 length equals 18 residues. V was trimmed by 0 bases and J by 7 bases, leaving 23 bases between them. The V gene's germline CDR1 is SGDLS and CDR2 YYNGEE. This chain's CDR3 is CASSVASGESISRQPQHF. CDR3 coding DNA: TGTGCCAGCAGCGTAGCATCAGGGGAATCGATATCGAGGCAGCCCCAGCATTTT.

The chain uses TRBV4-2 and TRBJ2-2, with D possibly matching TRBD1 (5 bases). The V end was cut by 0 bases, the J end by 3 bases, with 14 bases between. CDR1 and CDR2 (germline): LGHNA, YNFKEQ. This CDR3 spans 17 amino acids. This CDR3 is CASSQDGRQGYTGELFF. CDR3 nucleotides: TGTGCCAGCAGCCAAGATGGTAGGCAGGGATACACCGGGGAGCTGTTTTTT.

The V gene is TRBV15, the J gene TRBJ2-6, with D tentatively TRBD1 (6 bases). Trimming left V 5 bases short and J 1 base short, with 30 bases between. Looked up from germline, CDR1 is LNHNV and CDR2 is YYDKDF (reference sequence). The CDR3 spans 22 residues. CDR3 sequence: CATSYKGGTEKTPESGANVLTF. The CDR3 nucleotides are TGTGCCACCAGCTACAAAGGGGGTACGGAGAAAACTCCGGAATCTGGGGCCAACGTCCTGACTTTC.

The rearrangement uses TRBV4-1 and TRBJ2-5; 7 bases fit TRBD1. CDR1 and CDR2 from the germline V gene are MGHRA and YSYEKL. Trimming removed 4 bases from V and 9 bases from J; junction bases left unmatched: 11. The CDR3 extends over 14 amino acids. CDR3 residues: CASSRTGRVKAQYF. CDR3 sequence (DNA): TGCGCCAGCAGCCGGACAGGAAGGGTAAAGGCCCAGTACTTC.

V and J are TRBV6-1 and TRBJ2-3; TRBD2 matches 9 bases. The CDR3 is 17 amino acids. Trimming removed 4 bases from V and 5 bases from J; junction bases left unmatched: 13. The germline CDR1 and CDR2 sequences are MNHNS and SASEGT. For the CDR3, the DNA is TGTGCCAGCAGTGTCCCCCCTAGCGTACTAGCGGGAGATACGCAGTATTTT. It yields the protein CASSVPPSVLAGDTQYF.

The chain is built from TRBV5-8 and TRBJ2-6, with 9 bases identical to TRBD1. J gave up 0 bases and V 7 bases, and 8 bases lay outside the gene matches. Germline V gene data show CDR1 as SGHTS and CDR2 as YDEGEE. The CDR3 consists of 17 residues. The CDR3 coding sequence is TGTGCCAGCTGCCCCGACAGGGGGTACTCTGGGGCCAACGTCCTGACTTTC. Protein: CASCPDRGYSGANVLTF.

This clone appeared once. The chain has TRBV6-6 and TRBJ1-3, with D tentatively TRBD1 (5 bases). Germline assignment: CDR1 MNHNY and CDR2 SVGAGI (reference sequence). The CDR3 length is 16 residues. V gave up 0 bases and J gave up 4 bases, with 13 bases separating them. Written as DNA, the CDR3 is TGTGCCAGCAGTTACTCGGCGGACACGTCCGGAAACACCATATATTTT. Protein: CASSYSADTSGNTIYF.